This entry lists 13 T cell receptor beta chains sequenced from one sample in a study of T cell clones after liver transplantation. Profiling relied on immunoSEQ multiplex PCR, and the TCRdb table lists in-frame clones only, not all of them. The sample yields tens of thousands of clones, under 90% seen once. The specimen was CD4+ T cells from blood, collected 12 months after liver transplant. The source is a human patient who received a liver transplant. Some T cells may be graft donor cells.

This chain joins TRBV23-1 and TRBJ2-7; tentatively, D is TRBD1 (6 bases). TRBV23-1 is labeled an ORF, and its function is uncertain. V was trimmed by 0 bases and J by 2 bases, leaving 20 bases between them. The CDR3 contains 18 residues. The CDR3 region is CASSQSPFLRDKAYEQYF. The CDR3 DNA reads as TGCGCCAGCAGTCAATCTCCATTTCTCCGGGACAAGGCCTACGAGCAGTACTTC.

The chain joins TRBV5-3 to TRBJ2-2; maybe TRBD1 (6 bases). TRBV5-3 carries the ORF label, with uncertain function. CDR3 size: 19 residues. Trimming pared 2 bases from V and 4 bases from J, leaving 24 bases between. Here the CDR3 reads CARSLGTHRVSDGTGELFF. The DNA of the CDR3 is TGTGCCAGAAGCTTAGGAACCCACAGGGTTTCGGATGGCACCGGGGAGCTGTTTTTT.

The chain combines TRBV5-5 with TRBJ2-2; D is perhaps TRBD1 or TRBD2 (5 bases each). In germline, CDR1 is SGHKS, CDR2 YYEKEE (reference sequence). Trimming stripped 0 bases from V and 6 bases from J, with 6 bases between. CDR3 length: 13 amino acids. The CDR3 sequence is CASSLVGAGELFF. The CDR3, as DNA: TGTGCCAGCAGCTTGGTGGGGGCCGGGGAGCTGTTTTTT.

The chain uses TRBV6-6 and TRBJ2-7; D remains ambiguous. Germline CDR1 reads MNHNY; CDR2 reads SVGAGI (reference sequence). V lost 7 bases, J lost 3 bases, and 13 bases lay in between. CDR3 length: 13 residues. The CDR3, as DNA: TGTGCCAGCAAACTTACGGGCGGCTACGAGCAGTACTTC. Its protein is CASKLTGGYEQYF.

CDR3 coding DNA: TGCGCCAGCAGCGCGGACGGTAGCAATCAGCCCCAGCATTTT. Translation: CASSADGSNQPQHF. The chain has TRBV5-1 and TRBJ1-5; no reliable D call. CDR3 length equals 14 residues. Germline CDR1 reads SGHRS; CDR2 reads YFSETQ. Deletions cut 4 bases from V and 0 bases from J, with 8 bases between. Supplemented by reference TRBV5-1 and TRBJ1-5, the full variable domain reads KAGVTQTPRYLIKTRGQQVTLSCSPISGHRSVSWYQQTPGQGLQFLFEYFSETQRNKGNFPGRFSGRQFSNSRSEMNVSTLELGDSALYLCASSADGSNQPQHFGDGTRLSIL.

The V gene is TRBV4-3, the J gene TRBJ1-3; D is ambiguous. Between the trimmed V and J ends, which lost 1 base and 2 bases, there was a span of 9 bases. The CDR3 runs 15 residues. CDR1 and CDR2 from the germline V gene are LGHNA and YSLEER. The CDR3 loop is CASSQVTGAGNTIYF. As DNA, the CDR3 is TGCGCCAGCAGCCAAGTAACTGGAGCTGGAAACACCATATATTTT.

V usage is TRBV6-1 and J usage is TRBJ1-5; TRBD1 agrees at 9 bases. Trimming at V came to 2 bases and at J to 5 bases, leaving 4 bases not matched to a gene. The CDR3 totals 15 residues. The germline V gene encodes CDR1 MNHNS and CDR2 SASEGT. For the CDR3, the DNA is TGTGCCAGCAGTGAATTCGGACAGGGGTATCAGCCCCAGCATTTT. Protein: CASSEFGQGYQPQHF.

There are a few counts of this clone. CDR3 sequence (DNA): TGTGCCAGCTCACCGCGACAGGGATCGGGGATTAGCACCGGGGAGCTGTTTTTT. It encodes CASSPRQGSGISTGELFF. J is TRBJ2-2 and V is TRBV18; 7 nucleotides line up with TRBD1. CDR3 length: 18 residues. V was clipped by 3 bases and J by 4 bases; unmatched bases: 14. Germline V gives CDR1 KGHSH, CDR2 LQKENI.

V and J are TRBV5-1 and TRBJ1-3; no definite D call. V was cut by 3 bases and J by 0 bases, with 13 bases left in between. The CDR3 has 16 residues. CDR1 and CDR2 from the germline V gene are SGHRS and YFSETQ. CDR3 DNA: TGCGCCAGCAGCTGGGCGGACGCTTACTCTGGAAACACCATATATTTT. As protein: CASSWADAYSGNTIYF.

This chain connects TRBV7-2 to TRBJ1-1; a possible D gene is TRBD1 (6 bases). With 3 bases removed from V and 4 bases from J, the gap between germline ends came to 12 bases. This CDR3 is built from 14 residues. Germline-derived CDR1 and CDR2 are SGHTA and FQGNSA. The CDR3 reads CASSFQGLGTEAFF. In DNA form, the CDR3 reads TGTGCCAGCAGCTTCCAGGGGTTGGGCACTGAAGCTTTCTTT.

To note about this clone: Other nucleotide sequences in the sample specify the same CDR3. V and J are TRBV19 and TRBJ2-7; 7 positions match TRBD2. The junction had 6 bases not matched to a gene; V was cut back by 7 bases and J by 0 bases. Germline V gene sequence: CDR1 LNHDA, CDR2 SQIVND (reference sequence). This CDR3 is built from 14 residues. Here the CDR3 reads CASKTSLSSYEQYF. The CDR3 DNA is TGTGCCAGTAAGACTAGCTTGAGCTCCTACGAGCAGTACTTC. The full variable domain, with the rest looked up from reference TRBV19 and TRBJ2-7, is DGGITQSPKYLFRKEGQNVTLSCEQNLNHDAMYWYRQDPGQGLRLIYYSQIVNDFQKGDIAEGYSVSREKKESFPLTVTSAQKNPTAFYLCASKTSLSSYEQYFGPGTRLTVT.

The CDR3 protein is CASSRTSAGELFF. The CDR3 coding sequence is TGTGCCAGCAGCCGGACTAGCGCCGGGGAGCTGTTTTTT. The chain carries TRBV7-2 and TRBJ2-2, with 9 bases aligning to TRBD2. CDR3 length equals 13 residues. The J segment lost 6 bases and the V segment lost 5 bases, leaving 1 base of the junction unmatched. In germline, CDR1 is SGHTA, CDR2 FQGNSA.

The J gene is TRBJ1-1, the V gene TRBV19; D is possibly TRBD1 (5 bases). CDR1 and CDR2 from the germline V gene are LNHDA and SQIVND (reference sequence). CDR3 length: 15 residues. V was pared by 5 bases and J by 4 bases, with 17 bases between. The CDR3 nucleotides read TGTGCCAGTAGTGCCGATCGTTCAGGGAGCACTGAAGCTTTCTTT. Residues: CASSADRSGSTEAFF.